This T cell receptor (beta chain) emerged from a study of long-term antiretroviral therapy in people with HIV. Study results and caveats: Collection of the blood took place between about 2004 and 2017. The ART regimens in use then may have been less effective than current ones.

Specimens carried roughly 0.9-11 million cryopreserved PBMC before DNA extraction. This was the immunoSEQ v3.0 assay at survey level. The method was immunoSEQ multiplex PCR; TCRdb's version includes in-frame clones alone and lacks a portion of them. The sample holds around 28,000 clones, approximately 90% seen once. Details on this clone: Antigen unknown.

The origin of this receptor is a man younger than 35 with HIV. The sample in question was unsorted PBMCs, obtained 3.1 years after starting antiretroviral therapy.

This CDR3 reads CASSYSASQPQHF. CDR3 bases: TGTGCCAGCAGTTATTCGGCTTCTCAGCCCCAGCATTTT. The rearrangement joins TRBV6-5 to TRBJ1-5; D call uncertain. CDR1 MNHEY and CDR2 SVGAGI come from the germline V gene. V lost 3 bases and J 6 bases, leaving 9 bases between the germline ends. The CDR3 totals 13 residues.